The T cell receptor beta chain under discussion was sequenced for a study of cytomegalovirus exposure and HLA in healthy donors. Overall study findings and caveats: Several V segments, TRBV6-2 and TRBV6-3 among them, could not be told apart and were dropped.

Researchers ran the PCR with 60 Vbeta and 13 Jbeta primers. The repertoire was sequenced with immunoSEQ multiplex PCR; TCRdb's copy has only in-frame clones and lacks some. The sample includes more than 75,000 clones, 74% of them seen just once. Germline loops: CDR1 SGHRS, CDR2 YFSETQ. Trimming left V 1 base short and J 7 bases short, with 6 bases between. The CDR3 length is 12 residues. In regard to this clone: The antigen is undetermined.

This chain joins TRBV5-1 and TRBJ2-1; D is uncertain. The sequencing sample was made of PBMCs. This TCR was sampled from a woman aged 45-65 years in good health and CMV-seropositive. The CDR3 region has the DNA TGCGCCAGCAGCTTGCAGGTTAATGAGCAGTTCTTC. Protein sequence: CASSLQVNEQFF.